This T cell receptor beta chain was recovered during a study of blood T cells in healthy people across ages. About the research overall: In model experiments, template switching was able to capture about one barcoded beta molecule for every two T cells that were present.

A second PCR, run for roughly 7 to 12 cycles, used a sample-barcoded 5' primer plus a J-beta primer mix. TCRdb processed the 5' RACE reads anew with MiXCR; each CDR3 protein has one entry. The sample consists of about 580,000 distinct CDR3 sequences, 40% to 55% of them appearing once. Findings and limits, study-wide: Diversity of TCR beta correlated strongly with naive T cell percentage. Among T cells, TCR beta diversity per million cells dropped roughly linearly as age rose.

There are a few counts of this clonotype. Its antigen is as yet unknown. Germline CDR1 and CDR2: DFQATT and SNEGSKA (reference sequence). After removal of 6 bases from V and 6 bases from J, the junction contained 4 bases not matched to a gene. The CDR3 is 13 residues long. Donors were healthy Caucasian individuals from Russia aged roughly 6 to 95. This clonotype originated in a man older than 75 in good health. Specimen: blood. J is TRBJ1-5 and V is TRBV20-1; 11 bases are a match to TRBD1. The CDR3 DNA reads as TGCAGTGCCATCGGACAGGGGGCTCAGCCCCAGCATTTT. It encodes CSAIGQGAQPQHF.